This T cell receptor (beta chain) was sequenced during a study of cytotoxic CD8 clonotypes in ibrutinib-treated CLL. V shed 6 bases and J shed 3 bases, with 15 bases lying between them. The germline V gene has CDR1 KGHSH and CDR2 LQKENI. This CDR3 contains 15 residues. Using immunoSEQ multiplex PCR, the repertoire was profiled, and TCRdb retains in-frame clones only, with some absent. The sample consists of 100,000 or so clones, 50% to 65% of them appearing once. This chain connects TRBV18 to TRBJ1-5; possible D gene TRBD1, 6 bases. This TCR was recovered from a human donor with chronic lymphocytic leukemia. Here the sequenced sample was PBMCs, taken after 24 months of ibrutinib treatment. The CDR3 DNA reads as TGTGCCAGCTCCCCCCCGCCAGGGGCCAATCAGCCCCAGCATTTT. Its protein product is CASSPPPGANQPQHF.